Each of the 18 T cell receptor beta chains below was sequenced from the same sample in a study of metastatic and nonmetastatic thyroid tumors. Every patient underwent thyroid surgery untreated. TCRdb reassembled clones from the PCR reads with MiXCR. The top ten clones hold 10% to 15% of a sample with approximately 16,000 clones, 33% of them seen once. Sequencing used tumor tissue. The receptors were gathered from a male donor with papillary thyroid cancer or a benign thyroid nodule (not recorded which). Some clones in this sample may be carry-over from other donors' samples.

This clone was detected only once. The chain employs TRBV5-1 and TRBJ2-3, with 8 positions matching TRBD2. The CDR3 sequence is 14 residues long. Germline CDR1 reads SGHRS; CDR2 reads YFSETQ. Trimming took 2 bases from V and 5 from J; bases not matched to a gene: 4. The CDR3 sequence: CASSLAGEGDTQYF. In DNA form, the CDR3 reads TGCGCCAGCAGCTTAGCGGGAGAAGGAGATACGCAGTATTTT. Drawing the rest from reference TRBV5-1 and TRBJ2-3, the complete variable domain is KAGVTQTPRYLIKTRGQQVTLSCSPISGHRSVSWYQQTPGQGLQFLFEYFSETQRNKGNFPGRFSGRQFSNSRSEMNVSTLELGDSALYLCASSLAGEGDTQYFGPGTRLTVL.

This clone was counted at least ten times. This chain connects TRBV3-1 to TRBJ2-1, with TRBD2 matching 7 bases. The junction had 4 bases not matched to a gene; V was cut back by 0 bases and J by 2 bases. The length of the CDR3 is 16 residues. Germline loops: CDR1 LGHDT, CDR2 YNNKEL (reference sequence). DNA of the CDR3: TGTGCCAGCAGCCAAGATGGGCTAGCGGCCTACAATGAGCAGTTCTTC. Protein sequence: CASSQDGLAAYNEQFF.

This clone was detected a few times. The rearrangement uses TRBV6-1 and TRBJ2-1, with 7 bases identical to TRBD1. J was trimmed by 3 bases and V by 8 bases; bases with no gene match: 4. Per the germline V gene, CDR1 is MNHNS and CDR2 is SASEGT. This CDR3 is 13 amino acids long. CDR3 amino acids: CASGGQDYNEQFF. CDR3 DNA sequence: TGTGCCAGCGGCGGACAGGACTACAATGAGCAGTTCTTC.

This chain joins TRBV4-1 and TRBJ1-5; D is uncertain. This CDR3 has 14 amino acids. Trimming took 1 base from V and 4 from J, leaving 8 bases between them. Per germline, CDR1 MGHRA and CDR2 YSYEKL. The CDR3 nucleotides read TGCGCCAGCAGCCAAGTAGGGCCAAATCAGCCCCAGCATTTT. Encoded protein: CASSQVGPNQPQHF.

This clone was picked up many times. This chain connects TRBV12-3 or TRBV12-4 to TRBJ1-2; the match to TRBD1 covers 9 bases. Losses at the gene ends were 2 bases for V and 1 base for J; bases not matched to a gene: 8. The CDR3 is made up of 17 amino acids. CDR3 DNA sequence: TGTGCCAGCAGTTTATTACTACAGGGGGCTGGTAACTATGGCTACACCTTC. It is translated as CASSLLLQGAGNYGYTF.

This clone was recorded at least ten times. The J gene is TRBJ1-4, the V gene TRBV15, with D perhaps matching TRBD1 (6 bases). Germline-derived CDR1 and CDR2 are LNHNV and YYDKDF (reference sequence). The CDR3 length is 15 residues. V was trimmed by 2 bases and J by 7 bases, leaving 14 bases between them. The CDR3 sequence: CATSRPTGIPEKLFF. CDR3 nucleotide sequence: TGTGCCACCAGCAGACCTACAGGGATCCCTGAAAAACTGTTTTTT.

The table lists this clone with many counts. This CDR3 reads CASSTGSTNEKLFF. The CDR3 DNA is TGTGCCAGCAGTACAGGGTCAACTAATGAAAAACTGTTTTTT. The chain uses TRBV6-1 and TRBJ1-4; D is perhaps TRBD1 (6 bases). The CDR3 extends over 14 amino acids. V was cut by 5 bases and J by 0 bases, with 7 bases left in between. CDR1 and CDR2 from the germline V gene are MNHNS and SASEGT.

The chain employs TRBV19 and TRBJ1-5, with TRBD1 matching over 8 bases. The CDR3 totals 19 residues. Germline trimming cut 0 bases from V and 3 bases from J; bases unmatched to any gene: 13. Per germline, CDR1 LNHDA and CDR2 SQIVND (reference sequence). CDR3 sequence: CASSIEGMTGESLNQPQHF. Here the CDR3 DNA reads TGTGCCAGTAGTATAGAAGGGATGACAGGGGAGTCCCTCAATCAGCCCCAGCATTTT.

This clone is labeled as medium-sized. The V call is TRBV9, the J call TRBJ2-7; 8 bases line up with TRBD2. Germline CDR1 is SGDLS and CDR2 is YYNGEE. Trimming took 3 bases from V and 3 from J; bases not matched to a gene: 8. The CDR3 covers 15 residues. As DNA, the CDR3 is TGTGCCAGCAGCGCCGGGGGTAGCGGGGTCTACGAGCAGTACTTC. As protein: CASSAGGSGVYEQYF.

This clone was recorded many times. The V gene is TRBV30, the J gene TRBJ1-2; 7 bases map to TRBD1. Losses at the gene ends were 0 bases for V and 7 bases for J; bases not matched to a gene: 2. The CDR3 spans 12 residues. Germline CDR1 and CDR2: GTSNPN and SVGIG (reference sequence). CDR3: CAWSVRGGGYTF. DNA of the CDR3: TGTGCCTGGAGTGTCAGGGGGGGTGGCTACACCTTC.

This chain uses TRBV12-3 or TRBV12-4 with TRBJ1-1; no clear D gene. CDR3 length equals 12 residues. With 5 bases removed from V and 11 bases from J, the gap between germline ends came to 15 bases. In DNA form, the CDR3 reads TGTGCCAGCAGTCCTCGACTCGGTCGGGCTTTCTTT. Protein product: CASSPRLGRAFF.

The J gene is TRBJ1-5, the V gene TRBV6-1; D unresolved. This CDR3 spans 13 amino acids. V gave up 2 bases and J gave up 5 bases, with 7 bases separating them. Germline V CDR1 and CDR2: MNHNS, SASEGT. CDR3 residues: CASSEQRHQPQHF. The CDR3 region has the DNA TGTGCCAGCAGTGAACAGAGGCATCAGCCCCAGCATTTT.

In its sample, this clone ranks as medium-sized. The chain employs TRBV20-1 and TRBJ1-1; D remains ambiguous. Germline values: CDR1 DFQATT, CDR2 SNEGSKA (reference sequence). V shed 3 bases and J shed 0 bases, with 14 bases lying between them. CDR3 length equals 15 residues. As DNA, the CDR3 is TGCAGTGCTAGTACAGCGCACGAGATGAACACTGAAGCTTTCTTT. Protein sequence: CSASTAHEMNTEAFF.

This chain joins TRBV4-3 and TRBJ1-5; D is unclear. Looked up from germline, CDR1 is LGHNA and CDR2 is YSLEER. The CDR3 length is 14 residues. The V end was cut by 0 bases, the J end by 1 base, with 4 bases between. The CDR3 nucleotides read TGCGCCAGCAGCCAAGATCCCAGCAATCAGCCCCAGCATTTT. Protein sequence: CASSQDPSNQPQHF.

The V gene is TRBV12-3 or TRBV12-4, the J gene TRBJ2-2; 7 bases fit TRBD2. The CDR3 sequence is 15 residues long. The V segment lost 5 bases and the J segment 4 bases; nucleotides outside the gene matches: 7. The CDR3: CASSPLSGGTGELFF. DNA for the CDR3: TGTGCCAGCAGTCCCCTATCGGGGGGCACCGGGGAGCTGTTTTTT.

In this sample, this clone turned up once. The chain uses TRBV4-3 and TRBJ1-2, with 8 bases that match TRBD1. Germline CDR1 LGHNA, CDR2 YSLEER. The CDR3 contains 13 residues. Trimming took 3 bases from V and 8 from J; bases not matched to a gene: 5. CDR3 amino acids: CASSHQTGDGYTF. The CDR3 nucleotides are TGCGCCAGCAGCCACCAGACAGGGGACGGCTACACCTTC.

This clone was counted ten times or more. DNA of the CDR3: TGTGCCAGCAAGGCGAGTTCCCAGCCCCAGCATTTT. This codes for CASKASSQPQHF. The chain links TRBV3-1 to TRBJ1-5; no clear D. Germline V lookup: CDR1 LGHDT, CDR2 YNNKEL (reference sequence). CDR3 length equals 12 residues. Trimming shortened V by 7 bases and J by 7 bases, and 11 bases separated the two germline ends.

This clone was observed a few times. This chain links TRBV24-1 with TRBJ2-1; 7 nucleotides match TRBD1. The V and J ends lost 9 bases and 7 bases, in that order; junction bases with no gene match: 8. The germline gives CDR1 KGHDR, CDR2 SFDVKD. The CDR3 is made up of 13 amino acids. The CDR3 nucleotides read TGTGCCACCCAGGGACAGAATGCGAATGAGCAGTTCTTC. Its protein product is CATQGQNANEQFF.